A single sample is the source of the 25 T cell receptor beta chains below, sequenced in a study of CD8+ T cells in alopecia areata (dated by TCRdb to 2017 to 2018). The library was made by the immunoSEQ multiplex PCR assay. To provide template for TCR sequencing, every sample had RNA extracted and reverse transcribed into cDNA. TCRdb mirrors the immuneACCESS table, restricted to in-frame sequences. Some clones are absent from its copies; in checked studies, under half trace to an unresolved V gene, and the reason for the others is unknown. The sample data list roughly 280,000 clones, and about 62% of these were observed just once. 0.75% to 0.95% of the sample is held by the ten biggest clonotypes. This specimen's treatment or condition label, interpreted: oral pan-JAK inhibitor, 5-10 mg twice daily. Material: CD4+ T cells sorted from blood, obtained at approximately week 51, from a patient treated with tofacitinib. Receptors were obtained from a human donor with alopecia areata.

The chain links TRBV7-9 to TRBJ2-5; TRBD1 agrees at 9 bases. Germline values: CDR1 SEHNR, CDR2 FQNEAQ (reference sequence). The CDR3 is 16 amino acids. With V trimmed by 5 bases and J by 5 bases, 12 bases remained unmatched. Written as DNA, the CDR3 is TGTGCCAGCAGCAACCGACAGGGGGGTATTTGGGAGACCCAGTACTTC. Amino acid sequence: CASSNRQGGIWETQYF.

Notes on this clone: Different DNA sequences within this sample yield the same CDR3. This chain uses TRBV2 with TRBJ2-1, with TRBD1 matching over 7 bases. Trimming removed 6 bases from V and 0 bases from J; junction bases left unmatched: 5. Germline assignment: CDR1 SNHLY and CDR2 FYNNEI. The CDR3 length is 15 residues. CDR3 protein: CASSEDRSSYNEQFF. The CDR3 DNA reads as TGTGCCAGCAGCGAGGACAGGAGCTCCTACAATGAGCAGTTCTTC. Full variable domain (missing parts from reference TRBV2 and TRBJ2-1): EPEVTQTPSHQVTQMGQEVILRCVPISNHLYFYWYRQILGQKVEFLVSFYNNEISEKSEIFDDQFSVERPDGSNFTLKIRSTKLEDSAMYFCASSEDRSSYNEQFFGPGTRLTVL.

The V and J genes are TRBV30 and TRBJ1-6; D perhaps matches TRBD1 (5 bases). Germline V gene data show CDR1 as GTSNPN and CDR2 as SVGIG (reference sequence). V was trimmed by 1 base and J by 7 bases, leaving 14 bases between them. The CDR3 runs to 15 residues. CDR3 sequence: CAWSAGLGENSPLHF. CDR3 nucleotides: TGTGCCTGGAGTGCGGGGTTGGGGGAGAATTCACCCCTCCACTTT.

This rearrangement joins TRBV4-1 to TRBJ2-5; possibly TRBD1 or TRBD2 for D (6 bases each). CDR1 and CDR2 (germline): MGHRA, YSYEKL. Trimming left V 6 bases short and J 5 bases short, with 16 bases between. This CDR3 spans 14 amino acids. CDR3: CASRGGGTLETQYF. For the CDR3, the DNA is TGCGCCAGCAGAGGCGGCGGGACATTGGAGACCCAGTACTTC.

V and J are TRBV4-1 and TRBJ2-3; 9 nucleotides line up with TRBD1. The length of the CDR3 is 14 residues. Germline-derived CDR1 and CDR2 are MGHRA and YSYEKL. V trimming: 4 bases; J trimming: 4 bases; junction bases outside the gene matches: 3. The CDR3 sequence: CASSRDRAADTQYF. In DNA, the CDR3 is TGCGCCAGCAGCCGGGACAGGGCGGCAGATACGCAGTATTTT.

The chain is built from TRBV13 and TRBJ2-1; 7 bases are shared with TRBD2. The CDR3 is 13 amino acids. Germline V gene data show CDR1 as PRHDT and CDR2 as FYEKMQ (reference sequence). The V segment lost 0 bases and the J segment 9 bases; nucleotides outside the gene matches: 2. The CDR3 bases are TGTGCCAGCAGCTTAGGCGGCGGGGGTGAGCAGTTCTTC. Protein sequence: CASSLGGGGEQFF. The full variable domain, completed using reference TRBV13 and TRBJ2-1, is AAGVIQSPRHLIKEKRETATLKCYPIPRHDTVYWYQQGPGQDPQFLISFYEKMQSDKGSIPDRFSAQQFSDYHSELNMSSLELGDSALYFCASSLGGGGEQFFGPGTRLTVL.

The rearrangement uses TRBV6-6 and TRBJ1-5; a possible D gene is TRBD1 (5 bases). Trimming shortened V by 6 bases and J by 1 base, and 16 bases separated the two germline ends. The CDR3 length is 16 residues. The germline V gene has CDR1 MNHNY and CDR2 SVGAGI (reference sequence). The CDR3 reads CASSQHEGLSNQPQHF. As DNA, the CDR3 is TGTGCCAGCAGCCAGCACGAGGGGCTGAGCAATCAGCCCCAGCATTTT.

This chain connects TRBV29-1 to TRBJ2-5, with D possibly matching TRBD2 (6 bases). The J call may be mistaken, given a closer DNA end match to TRBJ2-7. Germline V CDR1 and CDR2: SQVTM, ANQGSEA. This CDR3 is built from 13 residues. CDR3 DNA: TGCAGCGTTGAAGGTGCGGGGCGGTACGAGCAGTACTTC. It specifies CSVEGAGRYEQYF.

The sample holds many counts of this clone. The rearrangement uses TRBV7-9 and TRBJ1-6; TRBD1 is a possible D gene (5 bases). V dropped 5 bases and J dropped 9 bases, with 11 bases sitting between them. The CDR3 is 13 residues long. Germline CDR1 reads SEHNR; CDR2 reads FQNEAQ (reference sequence). CDR3 nucleotides: TGTGCCAGCAGCCCTTCAGGGAGTTCACCCCTCCACTTT. It translates to CASSPSGSSPLHF. Together with reference TRBV7-9 and TRBJ1-6, the CDR3 gives the full variable domain: DTGVSQNPRHKITKRGQNVTFRCDPISEHNRLYWYRQTLGQGPEFLTYFQNEAQLEKSRLLSDRFSAERPKGSFSTLEIQRTEQGDSAMYLCASSPSGSSPLHFGNGTRLTVT.

This clone was observed a few times. The V and J genes are TRBV7-2 and TRBJ2-5; D is unclear. The CDR3 contains 12 residues. The ends were cut back, 5 bases at V and 0 bases at J, with 4 bases in the middle. Germline CDR1 SGHTA, CDR2 FQGNSA. In DNA form, the CDR3 reads TGTGCCAGCAGCACGTACCAAGAGACCCAGTACTTC. This translates into CASSTYQETQYF.

This clone showed up just a few times. The rearrangement links TRBV29-1 to TRBJ2-6; the D is unclear. CDR1 SQVTM and CDR2 ANQGSEA come from the germline V gene. The CDR3 extends over 13 amino acids. Trimming pared 7 bases from V and 0 bases from J, leaving 7 bases between. The CDR3 DNA reads TGCAGCGGGATGAGCTCTGGGGCCAACGTCCTGACTTTC. The encoded protein is CSGMSSGANVLTF.

The chain uses TRBV5-1 and TRBJ2-7, with D possibly TRBD1 on 5 matching bases. This CDR3 has 13 amino acids. Trimming took 4 bases from V and 5 from J, leaving 13 bases between them. Germline loops: CDR1 SGHRS, CDR2 YFSETQ. CDR3 nucleotide sequence: TGCGCCAGCAGCCAAACAGGCAGTAACGAGCAGTACTTC. This sequence encodes CASSQTGSNEQYF.

This clone was seen a handful of times. V usage is TRBV30 and J usage is TRBJ1-2; the D is unclear. V was trimmed by 5 bases and J by 3 bases, leaving 10 bases between them. The CDR3 contains 12 residues. Per germline, CDR1 GTSNPN and CDR2 SVGIG (reference sequence). The CDR3 DNA follows: TGTGCCTGGTCCTGGCAGGACTATGGCTACACCTTC. It translates to CAWSWQDYGYTF.

This clone was seen more than once but under ten times. The chain employs TRBV30 and TRBJ2-1; D not resolved. CDR1 and CDR2 (germline): GTSNPN, SVGIG (reference sequence). V gave up 0 bases and J gave up 3 bases, with 3 bases separating them. This CDR3 comprises 12 residues. DNA for the CDR3: TGTGCCTGGAGTGTCCTCTACAATGAGCAGTTCTTC. It encodes CAWSVLYNEQFF.

The chain has TRBV7-9 and TRBJ2-4, with D perhaps TRBD1 (5 bases). V dropped 5 bases and J dropped 9 bases, with 17 bases sitting between them. Germline V gene data show CDR1 as SEHNR and CDR2 as FQNEAQ (reference sequence). This CDR3 has 14 residues. The CDR3 sequence: CASSVGQQTGIQYF. CDR3 nucleotides: TGTGCCAGCAGCGTTGGGCAGCAAACAGGCATTCAGTACTTC.

This chain joins TRBV10-3 and TRBJ2-3; a weak D match, TRBD1 (6 bases). Trimming stripped 5 bases from V and 1 base from J, with 10 bases between. CDR3 length: 14 amino acids. Germline-derived CDR1 and CDR2 are ENHRY and SYGVKD. Written as DNA, the CDR3 is TGTGCCATCAGTCCAGGGGTTGGCACAGATACGCAGTATTTT. This sequence encodes CAISPGVGTDTQYF.

The table lists this clone with a few counts. This sequence joins TRBV7-2 and TRBJ1-3; unclear D gene. This CDR3 is 15 amino acids long. The germline V and J ends were trimmed by 4 bases and 0 bases, with 10 bases remaining between them. Germline lookup yields CDR1 SGHTA and CDR2 FQGNSA. The CDR3 DNA reads TGTGCCAGCAGCTCTGGGGAAAGCTCTGGAAACACCATATATTTT. It yields the protein CASSSGESSGNTIYF.

V is TRBV7-2 and J is TRBJ2-1; D gene unclear. The CDR3 loop spans 12 amino acids. CDR1 and CDR2 (germline): SGHTA, FQGNSA. V lost 5 bases, J lost 6 bases, and 8 bases lay in between. In nucleotides, the CDR3 is TGTGCCAGCAGCCAGGCCGGCAATGAGCAGTTCTTC. This codes for CASSQAGNEQFF.

This clone was counted only a few times. This chain uses TRBV5-6 with TRBJ1-2; D ambiguous. Between the trimmed V and J ends, which lost 4 bases and 3 bases, there was a span of 7 bases. The CDR3 loop spans 12 amino acids. CDR1 SGHDT and CDR2 YYEEEE come from the germline V gene. The CDR3 DNA reads TGTGCCAGCAGCGAAACGTACTATGGCTACACCTTC. Residues: CASSETYYGYTF. The full variable domain, in which reference TRBV5-6 and TRBJ1-2 provide the parts outside the CDR3, is DAGVTQSPTHLIKTRGQQVTLRCSPKSGHDTVSWYQQALGQGPQFIFQYYEEEERQRGNFPDRFSGHQFPNYSSELNVNALLLGDSALYLCASSETYYGYTFGSGTRLTVV.

The chain combines TRBV9 with TRBJ2-1; 8 nucleotides agree with TRBD2. CDR1 and CDR2 from the germline V gene are SGDLS and YYNGEE. The J segment lost 7 bases and the V segment lost 1 base, leaving 7 bases of the junction unmatched. The CDR3 extends over 15 amino acids. CDR3 DNA sequence: TGTGCCAGCAGCGTAAGTAGCGGGGTTTGGAATGAGCAGTTCTTC. Its protein is CASSVSSGVWNEQFF. Using reference TRBV9 and TRBJ2-1 for the parts outside the CDR3, the full variable domain is DSGVTQTPKHLITATGQRVTLRCSPRSGDLSVYWYQQSLDQGLQFLIQYYNGEERAKGNILERFSAQQFPDLHSELNLSSLELGDSALYFCASSVSSGVWNEQFFGPGTRLTVL.

The chain's CDR3 is CASSLAWLQETQYF. DNA for the CDR3: TGTGCCAGCAGCTTAGCGTGGCTACAAGAGACCCAGTACTTC. This sequence joins TRBV7-9 and TRBJ2-5; D not resolved. Per germline, CDR1 SEHNR and CDR2 FQNEAQ (reference sequence). The CDR3 sequence is 14 residues long. V gave up 0 bases and J gave up 2 bases, with 7 bases separating them.

CDR3 coding DNA: TGTGCCAGCAGCTTAGCTGGGGCCGGGGAGCTGTTTTTT. Protein: CASSLAGAGELFF. This chain uses TRBV11-2 with TRBJ2-2; D ambiguous. The germline V and J ends were trimmed by 1 base and 6 bases, with 6 bases remaining between them. This CDR3 is built from 13 residues. Germline loops: CDR1 SGHAT, CDR2 FQNNGV.

The chain joins TRBV6-5 to TRBJ1-6; no clear D. CDR3 size: 13 residues. Trimming removed 2 bases from V and 7 bases from J, with 6 bases in between. The germline V gene encodes CDR1 MNHEY and CDR2 SVGAGI. Here the CDR3 reads CASSYGQNSPLHF. DNA of the CDR3: TGTGCCAGCAGTTACGGGCAGAATTCACCCCTCCACTTT.

The J gene is TRBJ1-1, the V gene TRBV5-1, with a possible D match to TRBD1 (6 bases). Germline-derived CDR1 and CDR2 are SGHRS and YFSETQ. The CDR3 spans 14 residues. Trimming took 0 bases from V and 1 from J, leaving 7 bases between them. The CDR3, as DNA: TGCGCCAGCAGCTTGGGGGGACAGAACACTGAAGCTTTCTTT. Its translation: CASSLGGQNTEAFF.

The CDR3 here is CASSLVGPSYEQYF. CDR3 sequence (DNA): TGCGCCAGCAGCTTGGTTGGCCCTTCCTACGAGCAGTACTTC. The gene calls are TRBV5-1 and TRBJ2-7; D is undetermined. The germline CDR1 and CDR2 sequences are SGHRS and YFSETQ. The length of the CDR3 is 14 residues. V lost 0 bases to trimming and J lost 1 base, with 8 bases between them.